A single T cell receptor beta chain is shown here with its context. This specimen belongs to a study of T cell responses to AZD1222 COVID-19 vaccine. The CDR3 is made up of 15 amino acids. V was pared by 5 bases and J by 2 bases, with 4 bases of the junction left unmatched. Germline CDR1 and CDR2: MDHEN and SYDVKM. Using immunoSEQ multiplex PCR, the repertoire was profiled, and TCRdb retains in-frame clones only, with some absent. The sample yields 120,000 or so clones, roughly 86% seen once. The sample consisted of peripheral blood, taken 28 days after the second AZD1222 dose. The clonotype was recovered from an adult who received the AZD1222 COVID-19 vaccine. This chain joins TRBV28 and TRBJ1-3, with 9 bases aligning to TRBD1. CDR3 in amino acids: CASSRQGEPGNTIYF. In nucleotides, the CDR3 is TGTGCCAGCAGTAGACAGGGGGAACCTGGAAACACCATATATTTT.